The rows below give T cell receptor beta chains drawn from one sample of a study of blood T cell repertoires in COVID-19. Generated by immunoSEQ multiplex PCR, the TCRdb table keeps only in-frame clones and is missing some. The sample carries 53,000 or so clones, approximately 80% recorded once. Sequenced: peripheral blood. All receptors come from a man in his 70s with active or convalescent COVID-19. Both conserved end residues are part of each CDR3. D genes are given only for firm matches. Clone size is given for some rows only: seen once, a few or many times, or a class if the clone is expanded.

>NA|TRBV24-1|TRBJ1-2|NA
TGTGCCACCAGCCTAGGACAGAACTATGGCTACACCTTC
CATSLGQNYGYTF
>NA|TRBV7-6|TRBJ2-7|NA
TGTGCCAGCAGCCCGGGGGTTTTAGGCTACGAGCAGTACTTC
CASSPGVLGYEQYF
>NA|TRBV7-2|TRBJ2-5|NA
TGTGCCAGCAGCTTAGGGGACATTGGGACCCAAGAGACCCAGTACTTC
CASSLGDIGTQETQYF
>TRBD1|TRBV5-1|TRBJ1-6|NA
TGCGCCAGCAGACAGGGGTATAATTCACCCCTCCACTTT
CASRQGYNSPLHF
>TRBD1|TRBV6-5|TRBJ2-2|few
TGTGCCAGCAGTTGGACTACAGGGGGCGAGGGCGGGGAGCTGTTTTTT
CASSWTTGGEGGELFF
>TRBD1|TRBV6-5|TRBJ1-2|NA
TGTGCCTCCGCCCAGGGACAGGAATACTATGGCTACACCTTC
CASAQGQEYYGYTF
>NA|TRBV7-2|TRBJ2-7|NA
TGTGCCAGCAGCTTAGGCCCGGGACAATCCTACGAGCAGTACTTC
CASSLGPGQSYEQYF
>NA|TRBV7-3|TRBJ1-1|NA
TGTGCCAGCAGCTTAACAGGGAGTGGGGACACTGAAGCTTTCTTT
CASSLTGSGDTEAFF
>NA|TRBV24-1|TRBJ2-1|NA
TGTGCCACCAGTGACAAGGCGGAGAGCTTAACCAATGAGCAGTTCTTC
CATSDKAESLTNEQFF
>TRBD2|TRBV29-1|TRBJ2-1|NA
TGCAGCGTTGACCCGGCGGGGGACAATGAGCAGTTCTTC
CSVDPAGDNEQFF
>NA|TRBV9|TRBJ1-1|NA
TGTGCCAGCAGCGCGAATAACTTCCAGGGATCCACTGAAGCTTTCTTT
CASSANNFQGSTEAFF
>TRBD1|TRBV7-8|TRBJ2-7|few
TGTGCCAGCAGCCCAACAGGGGGTACGGCCTACGAGCAGTACTTC
CASSPTGGTAYEQYF
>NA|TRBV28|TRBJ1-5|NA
TGTGCCAGCAGGCATACAGGGTATAGCAATCAGCCCCAGCATTTT
CASRHTGYSNQPQHF
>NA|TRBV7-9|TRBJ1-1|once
TGTGCCAGCAGCCAACAGGGGAACACTGAAGCTTTCTTT
CASSQQGNTEAFF
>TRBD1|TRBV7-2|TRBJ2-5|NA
TGTGCCAGCAGAGACCGGACAGGGGCCCGGGAGACCCAGTACTTC
CASRDRTGARETQYF
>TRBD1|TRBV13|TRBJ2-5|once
TGTGCCAGCAGCAACAGGGGATTGGAGACCCAGTACTTC
CASSNRGLETQYF
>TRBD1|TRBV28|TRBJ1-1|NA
TGTGCCAGCAGTCCCCCACAGGGGGGAGGTACTGAAGCTTTCTTT
CASSPPQGGGTEAFF